This T cell receptor beta chain was identified in a study of cytomegalovirus exposure and HLA in healthy donors. CDR3 length: 15 residues. The V segment lost 5 bases and the J segment 4 bases; nucleotides outside the gene matches: 6. The germline V gene encodes CDR1 LGHNA and CDR2 YNFKEQ. Sequenced by immunoSEQ multiplex PCR; TCRdb stores in-frame clones only, minus some. The data hold hundreds of thousands of clones, with approximately 84% observed a single time. The J gene is TRBJ2-7, the V gene TRBV4-2; TRBD2 matches 12 bases. The TCR originated in a woman in her 30s in good health and CMV-seropositive. Sequenced: PBMCs. CDR3 nucleotide sequence: TGTGCCAGCAGCAAGGGACTAGCGGGCGCTTACGAGCAGTACTTC. Translated: CASSKGLAGAYEQYF.